This TCR beta chain was recorded in a study of blood T cell repertoires in COVID-19. Study at large: Acute and convalescent COVID-19 specimens originated in the United States, Italy and Spain. From T cells, B-cell-depleted T cells, or PBMCs came the material, which was cDNA or gDNA.

In the original processing: From reference gene primer amplification, estimates of nucleated cell counts were derived. Libraries were prepared by immunoSEQ multiplex PCR; TCRdb keeps only in-frame clonotypes and omits some of them. That table gives V, J and clone size, and the DNA gave D and trimming. This table has more than 120,000 clones, roughly 87% appearing once. The V end was cut by 8 bases, the J end by 4 bases, with 12 bases between. The germline gives CDR1 MNHEY, CDR2 SVGAGI. CDR3 length: 13 amino acids. The clonotype comes from a woman between 50 and 59 years old with acute or convalescent COVID-19. Sample: peripheral blood. The V call is TRBV6-5, the J call TRBJ2-1; D is possibly TRBD2 (6 bases). The CDR3 loop reads CASDLGTYNEQFF. In DNA, the CDR3 is TGTGCCAGCGACCTCGGGACTTACAATGAGCAGTTCTTC.